The T cell receptor (beta chain) described here comes from a study of cytomegalovirus exposure and HLA in healthy donors. The PCR ran on 60 Vbeta and 13 Jbeta primers. Generated by immunoSEQ multiplex PCR, the TCRdb table keeps only in-frame clones and is missing some. The sample comprises fewer than 150,000 clones, approximately 83% of which are singletons, and 3.5% to 5% rests with the top ten. Germline loops: CDR1 SGHRS, CDR2 YFSETQ. V lost 4 bases to trimming and J lost 5 bases, with 24 bases between them. The CDR3 contains 17 residues. The chain recombines TRBV5-1 with TRBJ1-2; tentatively, D is TRBD1 (6 bases). The sequencing input was PBMCs. The source is a man aged 40-55 years in good health and CMV-seropositive. The CDR3 spells CASSASTRQDLSYGYTF. CDR3 DNA sequence: TGCGCCAGCAGCGCCAGCACCCGACAGGACCTGAGTTATGGCTACACCTTC.